This T cell receptor beta chain was recovered during a study of OX40 agonist ivuxolimab in advanced cancers. V was shortened by 4 bases and J by 8 bases, with 16 bases between the two germline ends. The length of the CDR3 is 14 residues. Germline loops: CDR1 SGHRS, CDR2 YFSETQ. This clone has more than one count but fewer than ten. TCRdb keeps only in-frame clones here, not all; method: immunoSEQ multiplex PCR. The data contain some 96,000 clones, about 89% of them singletons. The sequenced sample was CD4+ or CD8+ T cells sorted from blood, obtained in a trial of the OX40 agonist ivuxolimab. This receptor was identified in an adult with an advanced solid tumor such as melanoma, head and neck, liver or kidney cancer. V usage is TRBV5-1 and J usage is TRBJ2-1; a possible D gene is TRBD2 (6 bases). The CDR3: CASSTGGPPHEQFF. The CDR3, as DNA: TGCGCCAGCAGCACCGGGGGTCCCCCCCATGAGCAGTTCTTC.